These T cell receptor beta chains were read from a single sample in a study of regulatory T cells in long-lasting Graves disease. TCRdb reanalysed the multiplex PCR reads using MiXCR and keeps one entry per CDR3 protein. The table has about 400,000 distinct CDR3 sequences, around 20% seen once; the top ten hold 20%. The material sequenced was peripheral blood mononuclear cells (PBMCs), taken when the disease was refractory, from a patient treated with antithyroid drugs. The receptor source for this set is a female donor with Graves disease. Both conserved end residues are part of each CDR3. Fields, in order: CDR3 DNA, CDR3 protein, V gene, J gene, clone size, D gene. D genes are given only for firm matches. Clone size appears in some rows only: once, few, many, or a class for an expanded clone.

cdr3_nt: TGTGCCAGTAGAAAAAGAGGGGAGGTAACTGAAGCTTTCTTT; cdr3_aa: CASRKRGEVTEAFF; v_call: TRBV19; j_call: TRBJ1-1; clone_size: -; d_call: -
cdr3_nt: TGTGCCATCAGTGACCTGACGGGAACTAAAAACTCCTACGAGCAGTACTTC; cdr3_aa: CAISDLTGTKNSYEQYF; v_call: TRBV10-3; j_call: TRBJ2-7; clone_size: few; d_call: -
cdr3_nt: TGTGCCAGCAGGCCCTTAGGGTACCAAGAGACCCAGTACTTC; cdr3_aa: CASRPLGYQETQYF; v_call: TRBV12-3/TRBV12-4; j_call: TRBJ2-5; clone_size: -; d_call: -
cdr3_nt: TGTGCCAGCAGCCCGCTCGTCGTCCTACAAAATGAAAAACTGTTTTTT; cdr3_aa: CASSPLVVLQNEKLFF; v_call: TRBV3-1; j_call: TRBJ1-4; clone_size: many; d_call: -
cdr3_nt: TGCGCCAGCAGCCGCGGGGGTGGCGGAGGGCTTGAAAAACTGTTTTTT; cdr3_aa: CASSRGGGGGLEKLFF; v_call: TRBV4-3; j_call: TRBJ1-4; clone_size: few; d_call: -
cdr3_nt: TGCAGTGCTAGAGATCTGGGTCTATCGAACACCGGGGAGCTGTTTTTT; cdr3_aa: CSARDLGLSNTGELFF; v_call: TRBV20-1; j_call: TRBJ2-2; clone_size: few; d_call: -
cdr3_nt: TGCAGCGTTGTCTTGGCGGGACAGGGAAGCAATCAGCCCCAGCATTTT; cdr3_aa: CSVVLAGQGSNQPQHF; v_call: TRBV29-1; j_call: TRBJ1-5; clone_size: few; d_call: TRBD1
cdr3_nt: TGTGCCAGCAGTCCGGGCTCTCCGGGGCATTATAGCAATCAGCCCCAGCATTTT; cdr3_aa: CASSPGSPGHYSNQPQHF; v_call: TRBV28; j_call: TRBJ1-5; clone_size: -; d_call: -
cdr3_nt: TGTGCCAGCAGCTTAGCGCCCGGGACACCGAACACCGGGGAGCTGTTTTTT; cdr3_aa: CASSLAPGTPNTGELFF; v_call: TRBV7-6; j_call: TRBJ2-2; clone_size: -; d_call: -
cdr3_nt: TGTGCCAGCAGTCCCGGACCCGAGGGGGAGACCCAGTACTTC; cdr3_aa: CASSPGPEGETQYF; v_call: TRBV12-3/TRBV12-4; j_call: TRBJ2-5; clone_size: many; d_call: -
cdr3_nt: TGCAGCGTTGAGGTACAGGGGGCCACAGCTTTCTTT; cdr3_aa: CSVEVQGATAFF; v_call: TRBV29-1; j_call: TRBJ1-1; clone_size: -; d_call: TRBD1
cdr3_nt: TGTGCCAGCAGTTTTCCACTAGCGGTCCAAGAGACCCAGTACTTC; cdr3_aa: CASSFPLAVQETQYF; v_call: TRBV7-2; j_call: TRBJ2-5; clone_size: -; d_call: TRBD2
cdr3_nt: TGTGCCAGCAGCTTCCCGACTAGCGGGAGGGCGGAGACCCAGTACTTC; cdr3_aa: CASSFPTSGRAETQYF; v_call: TRBV6-1; j_call: TRBJ2-5; clone_size: few; d_call: TRBD2
cdr3_nt: TGCAGTGCCACTCCCCTGGGGGCAGCCAAAAACATTCAGTACTTC; cdr3_aa: CSATPLGAAKNIQYF; v_call: TRBV20-1; j_call: TRBJ2-4; clone_size: -; d_call: -
cdr3_nt: TGTGCCAGTAGTACGACAGTACCCAACACTGAAGCTTTCTTT; cdr3_aa: CASSTTVPNTEAFF; v_call: TRBV19; j_call: TRBJ1-1; clone_size: -; d_call: -
cdr3_nt: TGCGCCAGCAGCCAAGATGTGCAGGTGCACTACGAGCAGTACTTC; cdr3_aa: CASSQDVQVHYEQYF; v_call: TRBV4-3; j_call: TRBJ2-7; clone_size: few; d_call: -
cdr3_nt: TGTGCCAGCAGCTTAGGTGGGACTCTTGGCTACACCTTC; cdr3_aa: CASSLGGTLGYTF; v_call: TRBV7-2; j_call: TRBJ1-2; clone_size: -; d_call: -
cdr3_nt: TGTGCCAGCAGAACAAGGGATAATTCACCCCTCCACTTT; cdr3_aa: CASRTRDNSPLHF; v_call: TRBV27; j_call: TRBJ1-6; clone_size: many; d_call: -
cdr3_nt: TGTGCCAGCAGCCAAGAAGTCCGTGGGTTCACTGAAGCTTTCTTT; cdr3_aa: CASSQEVRGFTEAFF; v_call: TRBV14; j_call: TRBJ1-1; clone_size: few; d_call: -
cdr3_nt: TGTGCCAGCAGTTACTCCGCGGTCAGCTCCTACGAGCAGTACTTC; cdr3_aa: CASSYSAVSSYEQYF; v_call: TRBV6-2/TRBV6-3; j_call: TRBJ2-7; clone_size: -; d_call: -
cdr3_nt: TGTGCCAGCAGTGATCGTCTCCGATGGGACGAGCAGTACTTC; cdr3_aa: CASSDRLRWDEQYF; v_call: TRBV2; j_call: TRBJ2-7; clone_size: many; d_call: -
cdr3_nt: TGCAGTGCGAGAATAGGGGGTTGGGGCTACACCTTC; cdr3_aa: CSARIGGWGYTF; v_call: TRBV20-1; j_call: TRBJ1-2; clone_size: many; d_call: -
cdr3_nt: TGTGCCAGCAGTTCTCTCCCACTCACCCGCGATCAGCCCCAGCATTTT; cdr3_aa: CASSSLPLTRDQPQHF; v_call: TRBV28; j_call: TRBJ1-5; clone_size: many; d_call: -
cdr3_nt: TGTGCCAGCAGTTCTAGCGGGGCGTCCTACAATGAGCAGTTCTTC; cdr3_aa: CASSSSGASYNEQFF; v_call: TRBV7-8; j_call: TRBJ2-1; clone_size: -; d_call: TRBD2
cdr3_nt: TGTGCCAGCAGCTTAGGTCTAGCGGGAGGAACTTACTACGAGCAGTACTTC; cdr3_aa: CASSLGLAGGTYYEQYF; v_call: TRBV7-2; j_call: TRBJ2-7; clone_size: many; d_call: TRBD2
cdr3_nt: TGTGCCAGCAGTCCTACCGTCGGGACGTACTATGGCTACACCTTC; cdr3_aa: CASSPTVGTYYGYTF; v_call: TRBV6-1; j_call: TRBJ1-2; clone_size: -; d_call: -
cdr3_nt: TGTGCCAGCAGCGGGGGTTTACAAGAGACCCAGTACTTC; cdr3_aa: CASSGGLQETQYF; v_call: TRBV6-1; j_call: TRBJ2-5; clone_size: many; d_call: -
cdr3_nt: TGTGCCAGCAGTGGAAGGGGAGTGAGCAATCAGCCCCAGCATTTT; cdr3_aa: CASSGRGVSNQPQHF; v_call: TRBV2; j_call: TRBJ1-5; clone_size: many; d_call: -
cdr3_nt: TGCAGTGCTAGAGCGACGGGGACCTACGAGCAGTACTTC; cdr3_aa: CSARATGTYEQYF; v_call: TRBV20-1; j_call: TRBJ2-7; clone_size: -; d_call: -
cdr3_nt: TGTGCCAGCAGCCTCGGACAATTCCAAGAGACCCAGTACTTC; cdr3_aa: CASSLGQFQETQYF; v_call: TRBV11-2; j_call: TRBJ2-5; clone_size: many; d_call: -
cdr3_nt: TGTGCCTGCAGCTTAGGAGGGTCCAGAGAAAAACTGTTTTTT; cdr3_aa: CACSLGGSREKLFF; v_call: TRBV7-2; j_call: TRBJ1-4; clone_size: -; d_call: -
cdr3_nt: TGTGCCAGCAGCTTAACCCTCGGGGGAGGTGAGACCCAGTACTTC; cdr3_aa: CASSLTLGGGETQYF; v_call: TRBV7-2; j_call: TRBJ2-5; clone_size: many; d_call: -
cdr3_nt: TGTGCCAGCAAGAGGGGGGGGAACACTGAAGCTTTCTTT; cdr3_aa: CASKRGGNTEAFF; v_call: TRBV7-2; j_call: TRBJ1-1; clone_size: -; d_call: -
cdr3_nt: TGTGCCAGCAGCTTGGGACTCATTAAGTACTTC; cdr3_aa: CASSLGLIKYF; v_call: TRBV5-6; j_call: TRBJ2-7; clone_size: few; d_call: -
cdr3_nt: TGTGCCAGCAGTTTATCAGGCAGGGTCCACGAGCAGTACTTC; cdr3_aa: CASSLSGRVHEQYF; v_call: TRBV27; j_call: TRBJ2-7; clone_size: few; d_call: -
cdr3_nt: TGTGCCAGCAGCCCCGGACTGGACAAAGAGCAGTACTTC; cdr3_aa: CASSPGLDKEQYF; v_call: TRBV7-2; j_call: TRBJ2-7; clone_size: -; d_call: -
cdr3_nt: TGTGCCAGCAGTCTAAGGACCGAACAGGATTCACCCCTCCACTTT; cdr3_aa: CASSLRTEQDSPLHF; v_call: TRBV2; j_call: TRBJ1-6; clone_size: many; d_call: -
cdr3_nt: TGCAGTGCAAGGGCGTTTAGCTCCTACGAGCAGTACTTC; cdr3_aa: CSARAFSSYEQYF; v_call: TRBV20-1; j_call: TRBJ2-7; clone_size: -; d_call: -
cdr3_nt: TGCGCCAGCAGCCAAGATCCGGGGCAGGCCGGCTACGAGCAGTACTTC; cdr3_aa: CASSQDPGQAGYEQYF; v_call: TRBV4-3; j_call: TRBJ2-7; clone_size: few; d_call: -
cdr3_nt: TGTGCCAGCAGTCCAGCCTCTAGCGGGAGGGCCGGGTCGGATACGCAGTATTTT; cdr3_aa: CASSPASSGRAGSDTQYF; v_call: TRBV28; j_call: TRBJ2-3; clone_size: -; d_call: TRBD2
cdr3_nt: TGTGCCACCGGACTAGGAAGGCAAGATACGCAGTATTTT; cdr3_aa: CATGLGRQDTQYF; v_call: TRBV19; j_call: TRBJ2-3; clone_size: -; d_call: TRBD2
cdr3_nt: TGTGCCAGCAGTTTAGTAGTAGGGGCTGGGGCCAACGTCCTGACTTTC; cdr3_aa: CASSLVVGAGANVLTF; v_call: TRBV12-3/TRBV12-4; j_call: TRBJ2-6; clone_size: few; d_call: -
cdr3_nt: TGCGCCAGCAGCTTGGCCATGGGTTTTGGAAACACCATATATTTT; cdr3_aa: CASSLAMGFGNTIYF; v_call: TRBV5-1; j_call: TRBJ1-3; clone_size: -; d_call: -
cdr3_nt: TGTGCCAGCAGTCGACCGGGACAGGGGGAGACCCAGTACTTC; cdr3_aa: CASSRPGQGETQYF; v_call: TRBV7-9; j_call: TRBJ2-5; clone_size: -; d_call: TRBD1
cdr3_nt: TGTGCCAGTAGCCGGACAGACCTCCTGAACACTGAAGCTTTCTTT; cdr3_aa: CASSRTDLLNTEAFF; v_call: TRBV19; j_call: TRBJ1-1; clone_size: few; d_call: -
cdr3_nt: TGTGCCAGCAGTCGGAGGACAGGTATAATTTTCTACGAGCAGTACTTC; cdr3_aa: CASSRRTGIIFYEQYF; v_call: TRBV28; j_call: TRBJ2-7; clone_size: many; d_call: TRBD1